These 17 T cell receptor beta chains were all obtained from the same sample, sequenced in a study of neurological immune-mediated disorders. Time point noted: longitudinal time-point 3. TCRdb re-called the 5' RACE reads through MiXCR, storing one row per CDR3 protein. The sample holds about 84,000 distinct CDR3 sequences, roughly 4.5% seen once. Sequenced: PBMCs. The receptors shown here come from a woman in her sixties or seventies with multiple sclerosis.

Many counts were recorded for this clonotype. The chain combines TRBV20-1 with TRBJ1-5; D perhaps matches TRBD1 (5 bases). Germline lookup yields CDR1 DFQATT and CDR2 SNEGSKA (reference sequence). The V and J ends lost 3 bases and 0 bases respectively, with 15 bases between them. The CDR3 spans 16 residues. As DNA, the CDR3 is TGCAGTGCTAGTTACAGGTCGTTTGGTAGCAATCAGCCCCAGCATTTT. This sequence encodes CSASYRSFGSNQPQHF.

V and J are TRBV7-6 and TRBJ2-1, with TRBD2 matching over 8 bases. Germline V lookup: CDR1 SGHVS, CDR2 FNYEAQ. This CDR3 contains 16 residues. V was pared by 2 bases and J by 3 bases, with 6 bases of the junction left unmatched. In nucleotides, the CDR3 is TGTGCCAGCAGCTTACTCGCGACTAGCGACTACAATGAGCAGTTCTTC. This gives the protein CASSLLATSDYNEQFF.

This clonotype was seen ten or more times. The chain joins TRBV27 to TRBJ2-5, with D perhaps given as TRBD1 or TRBD2 (5 bases each). Deletions cut 3 bases from V and 2 bases from J, with 16 bases between. The CDR3 extends over 16 amino acids. Germline CDR1 and CDR2: MNHEY and SMNVEV (reference sequence). Here the CDR3 reads CASSFLGRSSQETQYF. The CDR3 region has the DNA TGTGCCAGCAGTTTTTTGGGACGGAGCAGTCAAGAGACCCAGTACTTC.

The sample holds many counts of this clonotype. V usage is TRBV11-3 and J usage is TRBJ1-2, with 9 bases fitting TRBD1. Unmatched junction bases numbered 7, after V lost 6 bases and J lost 5 bases. The germline gives CDR1 SGHNT, CDR2 YENEEA. The CDR3 consists of 14 residues. CDR3 bases: TGTGCCAGCAGAACAGACAGGGGGAGTTATGGCTACACCTTC. This gives the protein CASRTDRGSYGYTF. The full variable domain, with the rest looked up from reference TRBV11-3 and TRBJ1-2, is EAGVVQSPRYKIIEKKQPVAFWCNPISGHNTLYWYLQNLGQGPELLIRYENEEAVDDSQLPKDRFSAERLKGVDSTLKIQPAELGDSAVYLCASRTDRGSYGYTFGSGTRLTVV.

This clonotype was seen ten or more times. The genes are TRBV5-1 and TRBJ2-3; weak D call: TRBD2 (6 bases). The CDR3 spans 14 residues. Trimming removed 3 bases from V and 4 bases from J, with 12 bases in between. CDR1 SGHRS and CDR2 YFSETQ come from the germline V gene. Written as DNA, the CDR3 is TGCGCCAGCAGCTCGGGACTCTGGGCAGATACGCAGTATTTT. It is translated as CASSSGLWADTQYF.

This clonotype was detected many times. The gene calls are TRBV3-1 and TRBJ1-4; D gene unclear. Trimming removed 0 bases at V and 10 bases at J, with 9 bases between. The CDR3 runs 13 residues. Germline CDR1 LGHDT, CDR2 YNNKEL (reference sequence). In DNA form, the CDR3 reads TGTGCCAGCAGCCAAGATCGATACGGAAAACTGTTTTTT. Protein sequence: CASSQDRYGKLFF. The entire variable domain, with the rest obtained from reference TRBV3-1 and TRBJ1-4, is as follows: DTAVSQTPKYLVTQMGNDKSIKCEQNLGHDTMYWYKQDSKKFLKIMFSYNNKELIINETVPNRFSPKSPDKAHLNLHINSLELGDSAVYFCASSQDRYGKLFFGSGTQLSVL.

This clonotype was seen ten or more times. The rearrangement joins TRBV5-1 to TRBJ2-7; 14 bases line up with TRBD2. CDR1 SGHRS and CDR2 YFSETQ come from the germline V gene. The CDR3 covers 18 residues. V shed 3 bases and J 0 bases; nucleotides not matched to a gene: 8. The CDR3 nucleotides are TGCGCCAGCAGCTCCGGACTAGCGGGGGGCCCGAGCTCCTACGAGCAGTACTTC. This encodes CASSSGLAGGPSSYEQYF. Full variable domain (outside the CDR3, taken from reference TRBV5-1 and TRBJ2-7): KAGVTQTPRYLIKTRGQQVTLSCSPISGHRSVSWYQQTPGQGLQFLFEYFSETQRNKGNFPGRFSGRQFSNSRSEMNVSTLELGDSALYLCASSSGLAGGPSSYEQYFGPGTRLTVT.

There are a few counts of this clonotype. The chain carries TRBV7-2 and TRBJ2-3; possible D gene TRBD2, 6 bases. The germline V gene has CDR1 SGHTA and CDR2 FQGNSA. This CDR3 is 15 amino acids long. V was cut by 3 bases and J by 5 bases, with 15 bases left in between. The CDR3, as DNA: TGTGCCAGCAGCTTTGGGGGGTCCGGTGGAGATACGCAGTATTTT. Translated, it gives CASSFGGSGGDTQYF.

This clonotype appeared many times. The chain carries TRBV20-1 and TRBJ2-4; the D call may be TRBD1 or TRBD2 (5 bases each). This CDR3 has 15 residues. Germline V CDR1 and CDR2: DFQATT, SNEGSKA (reference sequence). V lost 5 bases to trimming and J lost 0 bases, with 14 bases between them. The CDR3 here is CSALDRGIAKNIQYF. The CDR3 DNA reads as TGCAGTGCTCTAGACAGAGGGATAGCCAAAAACATTCAGTACTTC.

This clonotype was counted at least ten times. This chain joins TRBV20-1 and TRBJ1-1, with 10 bases lining up with TRBD1. The V and J ends lost 6 bases and 6 bases, in that order; junction bases with no gene match: 7. The CDR3 loop spans 13 amino acids. Germline CDR1 is DFQATT and CDR2 is SNEGSKA (reference sequence). Written as DNA, the CDR3 is TGCAGTGCGGAGGGGGACAGGGGTTCTGAAGCTTTCTTT. It is translated as CSAEGDRGSEAFF.

This clonotype appeared many times. The CDR3 loop is CASSLSGTGSTDTQYF. CDR3 coding DNA: TGTGCCAGCAGTTTAAGCGGGACAGGGAGCACAGATACGCAGTATTTT. The chain employs TRBV28 and TRBJ2-3; 9 positions agree with TRBD1. The trim removed 2 bases at V and 0 bases at J, leaving 3 bases unmatched. The CDR3 loop spans 16 amino acids. In germline, CDR1 is MDHEN, CDR2 SYDVKM.

There are many counts of this clonotype. The chain has TRBV6-5 and TRBJ2-6; no reliable D call. Trimming took 2 bases from V and 1 from J, leaving 9 bases between them. The CDR3 runs 16 residues. Germline-derived CDR1 and CDR2 are MNHEY and SVGAGI. This CDR3 is CASSYLRASGANVLTF. As DNA, the CDR3 is TGTGCCAGCAGTTACCTAAGAGCTTCTGGGGCCAACGTCCTGACTTTC.

This clonotype was seen many times. The chain carries TRBV28 and TRBJ2-7; 11 positions agree with TRBD1. V shed 5 bases, J shed 4 bases, and the junction held 7 bases outside the gene matches. This CDR3 is built from 15 residues. Germline CDR1 and CDR2: MDHEN and SYDVKM. The CDR3: CASSDRTGGRYEQYF. The CDR3 nucleotides are TGTGCCAGCAGTGATCGGACAGGGGGCAGGTACGAGCAGTACTTC.

This clonotype was counted at least ten times. The chain couples TRBV7-6 to TRBJ2-2; no firm D call. With 2 bases removed from V and 1 base from J, the gap between germline ends came to 8 bases. CDR1 is SGHVS, CDR2 FNYEAQ, per germline. CDR3 length: 15 residues. This CDR3 is CASSLNAVNTGELFF. CDR3 sequence (DNA): TGTGCCAGCAGCTTAAATGCGGTGAACACCGGGGAGCTGTTTTTT. The full variable domain, completed using reference TRBV7-6 and TRBJ2-2, is GAGVSQSPRYKVTKRGQDVALRCDPISGHVSLYWYRQALGQGPEFLTYFNYEAQQDKSGLPNDRFSAERPEGSISTLTIQRTEQRDSAMYRCASSLNAVNTGELFFGEGSRLTVL.

This clonotype was observed at least ten times. This chain links TRBV20-1 with TRBJ1-5; D gene ambiguous. V gave up 0 bases and J gave up 4 bases, with 13 bases separating them. CDR3 length equals 15 residues. Germline V gene data show CDR1 as DFQATT and CDR2 as SNEGSKA (reference sequence). The chain's CDR3 is CSAREGEGRNQPQHF. CDR3 nucleotide sequence: TGCAGTGCTAGAGAAGGTGAAGGGCGGAATCAGCCCCAGCATTTT.

This clonotype was found many times. V is TRBV20-1 and J is TRBJ2-7; 8 nucleotides agree with TRBD1. CDR3 length equals 17 residues. Germline assignment: CDR1 DFQATT and CDR2 SNEGSKA (reference sequence). V was clipped by 4 bases and J by 5 bases; unmatched bases: 19. The CDR3: CSAINWWGSTGGNEQYF. The CDR3 nucleotides read TGCAGTGCTATTAATTGGTGGGGTAGTACAGGGGGAAACGAGCAGTACTTC.

The table lists this clonotype with many counts. Relative to the germline gene, one junction end is altered; a read error may explain this. This rearrangement joins TRBV5-1 to TRBJ2-3, with 9 positions matching TRBD2. CDR3 length: 15 residues. Per germline, CDR1 SGHRS and CDR2 YFSETQ. CDR3 sequence reads: CASSLAGASTDTQYF. CDR3 DNA sequence: TGTGCCAGCAGCTTAGCGGGGGCTAGCACAGATACGCAGTATTTT.